Below are 8 T cell receptor beta chains sequenced from a single sample in a study of T cells in Graves' hyperthyroidism and ophthalmopathy. The source material, RNA transcripts, was used to amplify TCR beta CDR3 regions. The TCR CDR3 first-round RT-PCR relied on the HTBI primer set. TCRdb used MiXCR to reprocess the multiplex PCR reads, holding one entry per CDR3 protein. This table has about 290,000 distinct CDR3 sequences, 16% appearing once. The sequencing sample was made of blood. The source of these receptors is a man aged 30 to 45 with Graves' hyperthyroidism.

This clonotype was counted between two and nine times. The V gene is TRBV15, the J gene TRBJ2-5; TRBD1 might be the D (6 bases). The V gene lost 5 bases and the J gene lost 5 bases, with 21 bases spanning the gap. CDR1 LNHNV and CDR2 YYDKDF come from the germline V gene (reference sequence). This CDR3 region has 16 residues. CDR3 loop: CATSEALPGVFETQYF. DNA for the CDR3: TGTGCCACCAGCGAGGCGTTACCAGGGGTTTTCGAGACCCAGTACTTC.

V gene TRBV7-9 combines with J gene TRBJ2-7; 8 nucleotides align to TRBD1. The CDR3 is 16 amino acids. Germline loops: CDR1 SEHNR, CDR2 FQNEAQ (reference sequence). Unmatched junction bases numbered 11, after V lost 2 bases and J lost 5 bases. This chain's CDR3 is CASSLPSDRGGDEQYF. CDR3 bases: TGTGCCAGCAGCTTACCTAGCGACAGGGGTGGCGACGAGCAGTACTTC. The full variable domain, in which reference TRBV7-9 and TRBJ2-7 provide the parts outside the CDR3, is DTGVSQNPRHKITKRGQNVTFRCDPISEHNRLYWYRQTLGQGPEFLTYFQNEAQLEKSRLLSDRFSAERPKGSFSTLEIQRTEQGDSAMYLCASSLPSDRGGDEQYFGPGTRLTVT.

The gene calls are TRBV5-6 and TRBJ2-2; 9 bases are a match to TRBD1. The V and J ends lost 4 bases and 4 bases, in that order; junction bases with no gene match: 14. This CDR3 contains 18 residues. Germline V gene lookup returns CDR1 SGHDT and CDR2 YYEEEE. The CDR3 here is CASSPLDPGQGGTGELFF. DNA of the CDR3: TGTGCCAGCAGCCCATTAGATCCGGGACAGGGTGGCACCGGGGAGCTGTTTTTT.

The chain uses TRBV29-1 and TRBJ1-1; the D gene is possibly TRBD1 (5 bases). V lost 3 bases and J 4 bases, leaving 12 bases between the germline ends. Germline-derived CDR1 and CDR2 are SQVTM and ANQGSEA. This CDR3 comprises 13 residues. CDR3 sequence reads: CSVEGREGTEAFF. The DNA of the CDR3 is TGCAGCGTTGAGGGGCGGGAGGGCACTGAAGCTTTCTTT.

This clonotype appeared many times. CDR3: CASSILTSGNYNEQFF. Written as DNA, the CDR3 is TGTGCCAGCAGTATCCTGACTAGCGGGAACTACAATGAGCAGTTCTTC. The rearrangement links TRBV27 to TRBJ2-1; 11 nucleotides align to TRBD2. Trimming at V came to 5 bases and at J to 3 bases, leaving 6 bases not matched to a gene. Germline V gene data show CDR1 as MNHEY and CDR2 as SMNVEV (reference sequence). The CDR3 runs to 16 residues.

The V gene is TRBV7-2, the J gene TRBJ1-1; the D is unclear. Germline CDR1 reads SGHTA; CDR2 reads FQGNSA. The CDR3 covers 13 residues. Trimming removed 2 bases from V and 6 bases from J, with 10 bases in between. The CDR3 DNA follows: TGTGCCAGCAGCTTAACACGGTCTCCTGAAGCTTTCTTT. This sequence encodes CASSLTRSPEAFF.

Many counts were recorded for this clonotype. This chain connects TRBV5-1 to TRBJ2-7, with 8 positions matching TRBD2. The ends lost 1 base at V and 3 bases at J; junction bases unmatched: 9. Germline assignment: CDR1 SGHRS and CDR2 YFSETQ. The CDR3 is 16 amino acids. The CDR3, as DNA: TGCGCCAGCAGCTTGAGCGGGGGCGGTATCAGCTACGAGCAGTACTTC. Translating gives CASSLSGGGISYEQYF.

This clonotype was observed a handful of times. The CDR3 DNA follows: TGCGCCAGCAGCTTCCGGGCCGTACAAGAGACCCAGTACTTC. Protein: CASSFRAVQETQYF. The gene calls are TRBV5-1 and TRBJ2-5; D is uncertain. Trimming stripped 2 bases from V and 2 bases from J, with 10 bases between. From germline, CDR1 is SGHRS and CDR2 YFSETQ. This CDR3 has 14 amino acids.